The present T cell receptor beta chain was sequenced within a study of CXCR3-negative and CXCR3-positive naive CD8 T cells. Overall study results and limits: When CXCR3-positive naive cells were set against CXCR3-negative naive cells, the former had more hydrophobic TRB CDR3s. Similar TRBV-TRBJ usage characterized naive CXCR3-negative and CXCR3-positive cells; memory cells differed.

About this clonotype itself: Its antigen is as yet unknown.

The study made its TRB cDNA libraries by 5' RACE, adding UMI labels. One entry per CDR3 protein, without DNA, is what TCRdb gives after re-calling the 5' RACE reads. With over 95,000 distinct CDR3 sequences in the sample, the ten largest clones hold approximately 0.4%. CDR3 size: 17 residues. The naive CD8+ gate required CD45RO-CCR7+CD27+CD95- phenotype. Sequenced: naive CXCR3+ CD8+ T cells from blood. Noted subset: CD45RO-CCR7+CD27+CD95- naive CD8+ T cells expressing CXCR3 (TNR3+). The sequence was collected from a human donor in good health. Some clones in this sample may be carry-over from other donors' samples. This rearrangement joins TRBV21-1 to TRBJ2-7. TRBV21-1 counts as a pseudogene. CDR3 region: CASSKAVKSHRTYEQYF.